The 5 T cell receptor beta chains presented below share a single source sample, sequenced in a study of CD8 T cells in ankylosing spondylitis. General study findings and limits: Blood from ankylosing spondylitis patients appeared to carry a characteristic roughly eight-variant TCR beta motif.

What these receptors recognize is not known. MiXCR, run by TCRdb on the 5' RACE reads, gives a single entry per CDR3 protein. The sample yields about 510,000 distinct CDR3 sequences, about 5.7% seen once. The sample consisted of blood, either unsorted or a sorted T cell fraction (not recorded which). All receptors derive from a male donor with ankylosing spondylitis.

This clonotype has ten or more counts. The gene calls are TRBV7-8 and TRBJ1-2; 7 positions match TRBD1. V shed 1 base, J shed 6 bases, and the junction held 5 bases outside the gene matches. This CDR3 has 14 amino acids. The germline V gene has CDR1 SGHVS and CDR2 FQNEAQ. Here the CDR3 reads CASSLETGNNGYTF. CDR3 DNA: TGTGCCAGCAGCTTAGAGACAGGGAACAATGGCTACACCTTC.

This clonotype was observed many times. The V gene is TRBV6-1, the J gene TRBJ2-1; 7 bases are shared with TRBD2. The CDR3 totals 15 residues. Trimming at V came to 4 bases and at J to 2 bases, leaving 5 bases not matched to a gene. CDR1 MNHNS and CDR2 SASEGT come from the germline V gene. The chain's CDR3 is CASSGTRGTYNEQFF. The CDR3 region has the DNA TGTGCCAGCAGTGGGACTAGAGGAACCTACAATGAGCAGTTCTTC.

This clonotype was recorded many times. This chain uses TRBV5-1 with TRBJ2-7; unclear D gene. Deletions cut 0 bases from V and 7 bases from J, with 11 bases between. Germline V CDR1 and CDR2: SGHRS, YFSETQ. The CDR3 runs 13 residues. Here the CDR3 DNA reads TGCGCCAGCAGCTTGGGCAATTCTTTGGAGCAGTACTTC. Protein product: CASSLGNSLEQYF.

This clonotype was seen many times. CDR3 sequence: CASRREVFYEQYF. The DNA of the CDR3 is TGTGCCAGCCGTCGTGAGGTGTTCTACGAGCAGTACTTC. This chain connects TRBV6-2 or TRBV6-3 to TRBJ2-7; D call uncertain. Germline assignment: CDR1 MNHEY and CDR2 SVGEGT. This CDR3 spans 13 amino acids. Trimming took 8 bases from V and 3 from J, leaving 14 bases between them.

This clonotype was picked up a small number of times. This chain connects TRBV20-1 to TRBJ2-7; TRBD2 agrees at 7 bases. After removal of 6 bases from V and 6 bases from J, the junction contained 11 bases not matched to a gene. Germline V CDR1 and CDR2: DFQATT, SNEGSKA (reference sequence). CDR3 length: 13 amino acids. The CDR3 spells CSAQRGTLGEQYF. In nucleotides, the CDR3 is TGCAGTGCCCAGCGGGGCACCCTCGGCGAGCAGTACTTC.